Below are 32 T cell receptor beta chains sequenced from a single sample in a study of T-cell reconstitution after alpha-beta-depleted transplantation in children. These receptors' antigens are unknown. TCRbeta library construction was performed incorporating unique molecular identifiers. One entry per CDR3 protein results from TCRdb running MiXCR on the PCR reads. The table has about 300,000 distinct CDR3 sequences, almost 8% seen once. Overall study findings and caveats: Among T cells one year after transplant, newly produced cells accounted for most counts and diversity.

The sequencing used peripheral blood, collected 360 days after TCRalphabeta/CD19-depleted stem cell transplant. These receptors were taken from a female patient aged 2-10 years who had a stem cell transplant for Fanconi anemia, so the T cells may come from the graft donor.

This clonotype occurred many times. The rearrangement joins TRBV24-1 to TRBJ2-3; D ambiguous. This CDR3 contains 16 residues. CDR1 is KGHDR and CDR2 is SFDVKD in the germline V gene. V was pared by 0 bases and J by 1 base, with 10 bases between. DNA for the CDR3: TGTGCCACCAGTGATTTGGTCTTTGGAGGCACAGATACGCAGTATTTT. This sequence encodes CATSDLVFGGTDTQYF.

This clonotype has ten or more counts. This sequence joins TRBV5-1 and TRBJ2-1; D unclear. V gave up 0 bases and J gave up 5 bases, with 6 bases separating them. The CDR3 contains 13 residues. Per germline, CDR1 SGHRS and CDR2 YFSETQ. The CDR3 sequence is CASSLGSDNEQFF. In DNA, the CDR3 is TGCGCCAGCAGCTTGGGATCCGACAATGAGCAGTTCTTC.

This clonotype was counted between two and nine times. The chain employs TRBV28 and TRBJ1-6, with TRBD1 matching 10 bases. After removal of 7 bases from V and 8 bases from J, the junction contained 5 bases not matched to a gene. Per the germline V gene, CDR1 is MDHEN and CDR2 is SYDVKM. The CDR3 length is 14 residues. Here the CDR3 DNA reads TGTGCCAGCAAACCGGGACAGGGGTATTCACCCCTCCACTTT. Amino acids: CASKPGQGYSPLHF.

The rearrangement uses TRBV7-8 and TRBJ2-7; D is unresolved. In germline, CDR1 is SGHVS, CDR2 FQNEAQ. The V end was cut by 1 base, the J end by 2 bases, with 6 bases between. The CDR3 is 13 amino acids. The CDR3 DNA is TGTGCCAGCAGCTTAGGGTACACCTACGAGCAGTACTTC. It encodes CASSLGYTYEQYF.

This clonotype was recorded many times. The CDR3 reads CASSWDSPQPQHF. CDR3 in DNA: TGTGCCAGCAGTTGGGACAGTCCCCAGCCCCAGCATTTT. This chain connects TRBV12-3 or TRBV12-4 to TRBJ1-5; the match to TRBD1 covers 7 bases. The V segment lost 4 bases and the J segment 7 bases; nucleotides outside the gene matches: 4. The CDR3 loop spans 13 amino acids.

This clonotype has a handful of counts. J is TRBJ2-2 and V is TRBV28; D is unclear. Trimming pared 4 bases from V and 4 bases from J, leaving 10 bases between. Germline values: CDR1 MDHEN, CDR2 SYDVKM. The CDR3 spans 14 residues. The CDR3 DNA sequence: TGTGCCAGCAGTTCCCCGGCTAGCACCGGGGAGCTGTTTTTT. Encoded protein: CASSSPASTGELFF.

In its sample, this clonotype was seen many times. The genes are TRBV20-1 and TRBJ2-2; tentatively, D is TRBD1 (6 bases). V gave up 5 bases and J gave up 6 bases, with 13 bases separating them. The CDR3 loop spans 13 amino acids. Germline V gene lookup returns CDR1 DFQATT and CDR2 SNEGSKA (reference sequence). This CDR3 reads CSAPLTGAGELFF. The CDR3 coding sequence is TGCAGTGCTCCGTTGACAGGAGCCGGGGAGCTGTTTTTT.

This clonotype has a count of ten or more. One end of the junction does not line up with germline, which may come from a read error. V and J are TRBV7-9 and TRBJ1-3; D perhaps matches TRBD1 (6 bases). The CDR3 length is 15 residues. Looked up from germline, CDR1 is SEHNR and CDR2 is FQNEAQ (reference sequence). CDR3 region: CASSLEGVSGNTIYF. CDR3 DNA sequence: TGCGCCAGCAGCTTAGAGGGGGTTTCTGGAAACACCATATATTTT. Looking up the rest from reference TRBV7-9 and TRBJ1-3 gives the full variable domain: DTGVSQNPRHKITKRGQNVTFRCDPISEHNRLYWYRQTLGQGPEFLTYFQNEAQLEKSRLLSDRFSAERPKGSFSTLEIQRTEQGDSAMYLCASSLEGVSGNTIYFGEGSWLTVV.

This clonotype was seen ten or more times. The chain uses TRBV5-1 and TRBJ2-1; TRBD2 matches 13 bases. J lost 9 bases, V lost 0 bases, and 3 bases had no gene match. CDR3 length: 15 residues. CDR1 is SGHRS, CDR2 YFSETQ, per germline. CDR3 amino acids: CASSLELAGGGEQFF. Written as DNA, the CDR3 is TGCGCCAGCAGCTTGGAACTAGCGGGAGGGGGTGAGCAGTTCTTC.

This clonotype was counted many times. V and J are TRBV11-2 and TRBJ2-1; D is ambiguous. Trimming removed 3 bases at V and 6 bases at J, with 9 bases between. There are 13 residues in the CDR3. Germline CDR1 and CDR2: SGHAT and FQNNGV. The CDR3 is CASSFPLINEQFF. DNA of the CDR3: TGTGCCAGCAGCTTTCCCCTTATCAATGAGCAGTTCTTC.

The table lists this clonotype with many counts. J is TRBJ2-3 and V is TRBV5-1; D is uncertain. This CDR3 comprises 15 residues. Germline loops: CDR1 SGHRS, CDR2 YFSETQ. The V end was cut by 2 bases, the J end by 3 bases, with 13 bases between. The CDR3 spells CASSFHPVETDTQYF. For the CDR3, the DNA is TGCGCCAGCAGCTTTCATCCAGTAGAAACAGATACGCAGTATTTT.

Many counts were recorded for this clonotype. V usage is TRBV12-3 or TRBV12-4 and J usage is TRBJ2-7; no clear D gene. V lost 6 bases, J lost 3 bases, and 15 bases lay in between. The CDR3 is 14 residues long. The CDR3 protein is CASRPEGRSYEQYF. CDR3 nucleotides: TGTGCCAGCAGGCCCGAAGGACGGAGCTACGAGCAGTACTTC.

This chain links TRBV5-1 with TRBJ1-5; no definite D call. CDR1 is SGHRS and CDR2 is YFSETQ in the germline V gene. Trimming left V 1 base short and J 5 bases short, with 13 bases between. The CDR3 consists of 15 residues. DNA for the CDR3: TGCGCCAGCAGCTTGTTGGGGAGTAGGGATCAGCCCCAGCATTTT. It translates to CASSLLGSRDQPQHF.

The V and J genes are TRBV7-3 and TRBJ1-2; 7 bases line up with TRBD1. Per the germline V gene, CDR1 is SGHTA and CDR2 is FQGTGA. J was trimmed by 7 bases and V by 1 base; bases with no gene match: 3. This CDR3 comprises 13 residues. The CDR3 sequence: CASSLRPGGGYTF. In DNA, the CDR3 is TGTGCCAGCAGCTTAAGGCCAGGGGGTGGCTACACCTTC.

This clonotype was counted many times. This chain links TRBV27 with TRBJ1-2; the D is unclear. Germline-derived CDR1 and CDR2 are MNHEY and SMNVEV (reference sequence). CDR3 length equals 15 residues. Trimming shortened V by 6 bases and J by 0 bases, and 14 bases separated the two germline ends. The CDR3 DNA reads TGTGCCAGCAGCCTCTATGGGAAGGCTAACTATGGCTACACCTTC. Protein product: CASSLYGKANYGYTF.

This clonotype appeared a few times. The chain joins TRBV24-1 to TRBJ2-1; TRBD2 agrees at 9 bases. Unmatched junction bases numbered 13, after V lost 4 bases and J lost 7 bases. The V gene's germline CDR1 is KGHDR and CDR2 SFDVKD. The CDR3 loop spans 17 amino acids. CDR3 coding DNA: TGTGCCACCAGTGACATCCTGACTAGCGGAGACCCTAATGAGCAGTTCTTC. Protein product: CATSDILTSGDPNEQFF.

The chain links TRBV20-1 to TRBJ2-2; 13 bases map to TRBD2. Germline CDR1 and CDR2: DFQATT and SNEGSKA (reference sequence). This CDR3 is 16 amino acids long. Unmatched junction bases numbered 3, after V lost 2 bases and J lost 3 bases. CDR3 DNA: TGCAGTGCTAGACAACTAGCGGGGGGGTACACCGGGGAGCTGTTTTTT. Translating it yields CSARQLAGGYTGELFF.

V usage is TRBV7-9 and J usage is TRBJ1-3; a weak D match, TRBD1 (5 bases). The CDR3 sequence is 17 residues long. Trimming pared 5 bases from V and 1 base from J, leaving 18 bases between. CDR1 and CDR2 (germline): SEHNR, FQNEAQ (reference sequence). The CDR3 DNA follows: TGTGCCAGCAGCACAGGCGCCCTTCCTGGGTCTGGAAACACCATATATTTT. As protein: CASSTGALPGSGNTIYF.

This clonotype was counted at least ten times. The chain carries TRBV28 and TRBJ2-3, with 9 positions matching TRBD2. The CDR3 has 15 amino acids. From germline, CDR1 is MDHEN and CDR2 SYDVKM. J gave up 2 bases and V 6 bases, and 6 bases lay outside the gene matches. CDR3 sequence: CASSRPSGDTDTQYF. The DNA of the CDR3 is TGTGCCAGCAGCCGTCCTAGCGGGGACACAGATACGCAGTATTTT.

In its sample, this clonotype was seen a few times. The chain has TRBV27 and TRBJ2-2, with 7 positions matching TRBD1. This CDR3 is 16 amino acids long. Trimming cost V 5 bases and J 7 bases; bases outside gene matches: 13. Germline V gene data show CDR1 as MNHEY and CDR2 as SMNVEV (reference sequence). The DNA of the CDR3 is TGTGCCAGCAGTCCCAACAGGGGTCCGAGGGGCGGGGAGCTGTTTTTT. It yields the protein CASSPNRGPRGGELFF.

This chain connects TRBV2 to TRBJ2-7, with D tentatively TRBD2 (5 bases). Germline CDR1 and CDR2: SNHLY and FYNNEI. Trimming removed 6 bases at V and 2 bases at J, with 14 bases between. This CDR3 region has 14 residues. CDR3 DNA: TGTGCCAGCAGGACACCGGGGATGACCTACGAGCAGTACTTC. Amino acids: CASRTPGMTYEQYF.

The chain is built from TRBV10-3 and TRBJ2-1; D uncertain. This CDR3 comprises 12 residues. Germline V lookup: CDR1 ENHRY, CDR2 SYGVKD. V shed 5 bases and J shed 9 bases, with 11 bases lying between them. The CDR3 loop reads CAISTSVGEQFF. CDR3 nucleotide sequence: TGTGCCATCAGTACATCGGTGGGTGAGCAGTTCTTC.

This clonotype was observed many times. The chain joins TRBV6-1 to TRBJ2-5; D could derive from TRBD1 or TRBD2 (5 bases each). Trimming took 6 bases from V and 6 from J, leaving 17 bases between them. The CDR3 length is 14 residues. Germline V lookup: CDR1 MNHNS, CDR2 SASEGT. DNA for the CDR3: TGTGCCAGCAGAGAAAGGGACGATATGCAGACCCAGTACTTC. This gives the protein CASRERDDMQTQYF.

The CDR3 coding sequence is TGTGCCAGCTCACTCCAACACGGGAATAACTATGGCTACACCTTC. As protein: CASSLQHGNNYGYTF. This chain joins TRBV18 and TRBJ1-2; D not resolved. V lost 4 bases, J lost 1 base, and 13 bases lay in between. Germline values: CDR1 KGHSH, CDR2 LQKENI. The CDR3 contains 15 residues.

J is TRBJ1-1 and V is TRBV14; possible D gene TRBD1, 5 bases. The CDR3 runs to 15 residues. The germline gives CDR1 SGHDN, CDR2 FVKESK. V lost 1 base to trimming and J lost 7 bases, with 16 bases between them. The CDR3 sequence: CASSQGGVGRIEAFF. The CDR3 DNA is TGTGCCAGCAGCCAAGGAGGGGTAGGAAGAATTGAAGCTTTCTTT.

The chain couples TRBV30 to TRBJ2-2; TRBD2 agrees at 8 bases. Germline CDR1 reads GTSNPN; CDR2 reads SVGIG (reference sequence). After removal of 2 bases from V and 1 base from J, the junction contained 3 bases not matched to a gene. CDR3 length equals 15 residues. CDR3 DNA sequence: TGTGCCTGGAGTCTTGCGGGGGGGAACACCGGGGAGCTGTTTTTT. Protein product: CAWSLAGGNTGELFF.

This clonotype was picked up many times. V gene TRBV12-3 or TRBV12-4 combines with J gene TRBJ2-7; 9 nucleotides match TRBD1. The CDR3 covers 13 residues. V shed 7 bases and J 7 bases; nucleotides not matched to a gene: 8. DNA for the CDR3: TGTGCCAGCACTCGGGACAGGGCGTGGGAGCAGTACTTC. This translates into CASTRDRAWEQYF.

This clonotype has ten or more counts. The chain is built from TRBV20-1 and TRBJ2-1, with D perhaps given as TRBD1 or TRBD2 (5 bases each). Trimming left V 5 bases short and J 2 bases short, with 16 bases between. The CDR3 covers 15 residues. Germline V gene lookup returns CDR1 DFQATT and CDR2 SNEGSKA (reference sequence). The CDR3 region is CSALNRDGTYNEQFF. CDR3 bases: TGCAGTGCTTTAAACCGGGACGGAACCTACAATGAGCAGTTCTTC.

V and J are TRBV20-1 and TRBJ1-2; D possibly corresponds to TRBD1 (5 bases). The germline V and J ends were trimmed by 5 bases and 4 bases, with 8 bases remaining between them. The germline CDR1 and CDR2 sequences are DFQATT and SNEGSKA (reference sequence). The CDR3 totals 11 residues. The CDR3 DNA sequence: TGCAGTGCTGATGACAGCTATGGCTACACCTTC. Translating gives CSADDSYGYTF.

This clonotype was seen repeatedly, ten times or more. The V gene is TRBV5-1, the J gene TRBJ2-1; 8 positions agree with TRBD1. V shed 7 bases, J shed 4 bases, and the junction held 10 bases outside the gene matches. CDR1 is SGHRS and CDR2 is YFSETQ in the germline V gene. The CDR3 length is 15 residues. Here the CDR3 DNA reads TGCGCCAGCGTCTTAACGGGACAGGAGTACAATGAGCAGTTCTTC. Translation: CASVLTGQEYNEQFF.

V usage is TRBV20-1 and J usage is TRBJ1-1; weak D call: TRBD1 (5 bases). The V end lost 6 bases, the J end lost 5 bases, and 10 bases lay between the germline ends. Looked up from germline, CDR1 is DFQATT and CDR2 is SNEGSKA (reference sequence). The CDR3 sequence is 11 residues long. CDR3 nucleotide sequence: TGCAGTGCCACCAAGGGGACTGAAGCTTTCTTT. It yields the protein CSATKGTEAFF.

This clonotype was seen only a few times. The chain uses TRBV6-5 and TRBJ1-2, with D perhaps TRBD1 (5 bases). The germline V gene encodes CDR1 MNHEY and CDR2 SVGAGI. V was cut by 2 bases and J by 3 bases, with 13 bases left in between. The CDR3 covers 15 residues. DNA of the CDR3: TGTGCCAGCAGTTACGGGGCGGGGAGTTACTATGGCTACACCTTC. Encoded protein: CASSYGAGSYYGYTF.